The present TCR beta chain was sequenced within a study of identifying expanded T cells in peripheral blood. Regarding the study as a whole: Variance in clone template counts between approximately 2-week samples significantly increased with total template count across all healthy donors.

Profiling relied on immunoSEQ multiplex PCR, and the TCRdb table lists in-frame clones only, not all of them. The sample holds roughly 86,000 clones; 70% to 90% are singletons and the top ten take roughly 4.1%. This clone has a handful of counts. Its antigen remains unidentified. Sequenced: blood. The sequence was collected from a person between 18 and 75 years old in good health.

CDR3 in amino acids: CASSVNVNTEAFF. CDR3 bases: TGTGCCAGCAGCGTTAACGTAAACACTGAAGCTTTCTTT. The chain uses TRBV9 and TRBJ1-1; D unresolved. The CDR3 is 13 residues long. The V end lost 2 bases, the J end lost 2 bases, and 7 bases lay between the germline ends. Germline assignment: CDR1 SGDLS and CDR2 YYNGEE. Together with reference TRBV9 and TRBJ1-1, the CDR3 gives the full variable domain: DSGVTQTPKHLITATGQRVTLRCSPRSGDLSVYWYQQSLDQGLQFLIQYYNGEERAKGNILERFSAQQFPDLHSELNLSSLELGDSALYFCASSVNVNTEAFFGQGTRLTVV.